One and the same sample provided the 22 T cell receptor beta chains below, sequenced in a study of blood T cell repertoires in COVID-19. The assay was immunoSEQ multiplex PCR, and TCRdb's table has in-frame clones only and misses some. The data contain a few hundred thousand clones, roughly 88% of them singletons. Sequenced material: peripheral blood. These receptors all come from a woman aged 30 to 39 who had recovered from COVID-19.

Concerning this clone: Additional DNA sequences in this sample encode the identical CDR3. The J gene is TRBJ1-1, the V gene TRBV5-1; the match to TRBD1 covers 9 bases. There are 15 residues in the CDR3. Losses at the gene ends were 0 bases for V and 1 base for J; bases not matched to a gene: 1. In germline, CDR1 is SGHRS, CDR2 YFSETQ. CDR3 protein: CASSLVGQGNTEAFF. The CDR3 DNA follows: TGCGCCAGCAGCTTGGTGGGACAGGGGAACACTGAAGCTTTCTTT.

This sequence joins TRBV9 and TRBJ2-1; the match to TRBD1 covers 10 bases. This CDR3 is 16 amino acids long. Germline V gene sequence: CDR1 SGDLS, CDR2 YYNGEE. V shed 0 bases, J shed 2 bases, and the junction held 2 bases outside the gene matches. The CDR3 nucleotides read TGTGCCAGCAGCGTAGGGGGGACAGGGGCCTACAATGAGCAGTTCTTC. Protein product: CASSVGGTGAYNEQFF.

In its sample, this clone was seen once. The chain joins TRBV10-3 to TRBJ2-2, with TRBD2 matching 8 bases. CDR1 is ENHRY and CDR2 is SYGVKD in the germline V gene. J gave up 4 bases and V 6 bases, and 7 bases lay outside the gene matches. CDR3 length: 15 amino acids. Written as DNA, the CDR3 is TGTGCCATCAGAGGGACTAGTCCTTCCACCGGGGAGCTGTTTTTT. Translated, it gives CAIRGTSPSTGELFF.

V is TRBV6-5 and J is TRBJ1-2; TRBD1 matches at 7 bases. Germline loops: CDR1 MNHEY, CDR2 SVGAGI. The CDR3 is 13 amino acids. Losses at the gene ends were 6 bases for V and 4 bases for J; bases not matched to a gene: 5. This chain's CDR3 is CASRQTGIYGYTF. CDR3 in DNA: TGTGCCAGCAGACAGACAGGGATCTATGGCTACACCTTC.

The chain carries TRBV4-1 and TRBJ2-7, with D hard to call. V was pared by 2 bases and J by 2 bases, with 10 bases between. Germline lookup yields CDR1 MGHRA and CDR2 YSYEKL. This CDR3 is 14 amino acids long. In DNA form, the CDR3 reads TGCGCCAGCAGCCAAACTGACACCGCCTACGAGCAGTACTTC. This sequence encodes CASSQTDTAYEQYF.

The chain uses TRBV7-2 and TRBJ1-1, with D maybe TRBD1 (6 bases). This CDR3 region has 12 residues. Germline CDR1 SGHTA, CDR2 FQGNSA. V gave up 5 bases and J gave up 5 bases, with 9 bases separating them. The CDR3 sequence: CASSKTGTEAFF. The CDR3 DNA follows: TGTGCCAGCAGCAAAACAGGGACTGAAGCTTTCTTT.

Worth noting for this clone: The junction does not match germline at one end; this may be a read error. V is TRBV7-9 and J is TRBJ2-1, with D possibly being TRBD1 (7 bases). In germline, CDR1 is SEHNR, CDR2 FQNEAQ (reference sequence). The CDR3 is made up of 15 amino acids. The CDR3 loop reads CASSRLGTVPDEVIF. In DNA form, the CDR3 reads TGTGCCAGCAGCCGACTAGGGACAGTGCCCGACGAGGTGATCTTC.

The gene calls are TRBV5-1 and TRBJ1-2; weak D call: TRBD1 (5 bases). The germline V gene encodes CDR1 SGHRS and CDR2 YFSETQ. CDR3 length equals 13 residues. V lost 5 bases to trimming and J lost 8 bases, with 16 bases between them. For the CDR3, the DNA is TGCGCCAGCAGTCCCCAGGGAGGAGAGGGCTACACCTTC. Its translation is CASSPQGGEGYTF.

The chain recombines TRBV10-1 with TRBJ1-3, with 7 positions matching TRBD1. CDR3 length equals 16 residues. V was clipped by 5 bases and J by 0 bases; unmatched bases: 7. CDR1 and CDR2 (germline): WNHNN, SYGVQD (reference sequence). CDR3 protein: CASSWDSSSSGNTIYF. CDR3 coding DNA: TGCGCCAGCAGTTGGGACAGTTCTTCCTCTGGAAACACCATATATTTT.

The rearrangement links TRBV10-3 to TRBJ2-3; TRBD1 matches at 10 bases. CDR1 is ENHRY, CDR2 SYGVKD, per germline. The V gene end was trimmed by 6 bases and the J gene end by 1 base; junction bases not matched to a gene: 1. The CDR3 length is 14 residues. The CDR3 spells CAIRGTGGTDTQYF. In nucleotides, the CDR3 is TGTGCCATCAGAGGGACAGGGGGCACAGATACGCAGTATTTT.

This clone was detected a few times. V and J are TRBV6-5 and TRBJ1-5; 8 positions agree with TRBD1. The V gene's germline CDR1 is MNHEY and CDR2 SVGAGI. V lost 8 bases, J lost 11 bases, and 14 bases stayed unmatched. CDR3 size: 14 residues. The CDR3 spells CASGADRGRLAQHF. The CDR3, as DNA: TGTGCCAGCGGGGCTGACAGGGGCCGTTTGGCCCAGCATTTT.

The V call is TRBV18, the J call TRBJ1-2; maybe TRBD1 (6 bases). The length of the CDR3 is 16 residues. V was shortened by 4 bases and J by 4 bases, with 19 bases between the two germline ends. Germline V gene lookup returns CDR1 KGHSH and CDR2 LQKENI. In DNA, the CDR3 is TGTGCCAGCTCACTCTCCGGGCGGGGGCTTGTCTATGGCTACACCTTC. As protein: CASSLSGRGLVYGYTF.

The CDR3 DNA sequence: TGTGCCAGCAGCCCGTCGACAGGGCCGAGCTCCTACAATGAGCAGTTCTTC. Translating gives CASSPSTGPSSYNEQFF. V and J are TRBV9 and TRBJ2-1, with 7 bases matching TRBD1. Germline CDR1 is SGDLS and CDR2 is YYNGEE. This CDR3 has 17 amino acids. The ends lost 4 bases at V and 0 bases at J; junction bases unmatched: 10.

CDR3: CASSLGGSYDYEQYF. DNA for the CDR3: TGTGCCAGCAGTTTAGGGGGGAGTTACGACTACGAGCAGTACTTC. The chain joins TRBV28 to TRBJ2-7; TRBD2 is a possible D gene (6 bases). CDR3 length equals 15 residues. Germline V gives CDR1 MDHEN, CDR2 SYDVKM. V lost 2 bases and J lost 3, with 14 bases in between.

The V gene is TRBV19, the J gene TRBJ1-2, with TRBD1 identical over 9 bases. Trimming at V came to 3 bases and at J to 4 bases, leaving 6 bases not matched to a gene. This CDR3 comprises 15 residues. Germline CDR1 LNHDA, CDR2 SQIVND (reference sequence). CDR3 DNA: TGTGCCAGTAGTATTCAGAGGACAGGGGCCTATGGCTACACCTTC. Protein: CASSIQRTGAYGYTF.

The rearrangement links TRBV30 to TRBJ2-2; D perhaps matches TRBD2 (5 bases). CDR1 is GTSNPN and CDR2 is SVGIG in the germline V gene (reference sequence). This CDR3 has 13 amino acids. V lost 2 bases, J lost 6 bases, and 10 bases lay in between. This CDR3 is CAWSREGSGELFF. CDR3 coding DNA: TGTGCCTGGAGTCGAGAGGGTTCCGGGGAGCTGTTTTTT.

The chain is built from TRBV4-2 and TRBJ1-5, with TRBD1 as a possible D gene (5 bases). CDR3 length: 17 amino acids. Germline CDR1 reads LGHNA; CDR2 reads YNFKEQ. V lost 0 bases and J 3 bases, leaving 15 bases between the germline ends. CDR3 amino acids: CASSQDRYRDSNQPQHF. The CDR3 coding sequence is TGTGCCAGCAGCCAAGATCGTTACCGGGACTCCAATCAGCCCCAGCATTTT.

This chain uses TRBV6-2 or TRBV6-3 with TRBJ2-7; D is undetermined. The V and J ends lost 0 bases and 3 bases respectively, with 6 bases between them. This CDR3 contains 13 residues. Germline-derived CDR1 and CDR2 are MNHEY and SVGEGT. The CDR3 region is CASSYSSYYEQYF. The CDR3 DNA sequence: TGTGCCAGCAGTTACTCTTCCTACTACGAGCAGTACTTC.

The chain employs TRBV5-4 and TRBJ2-7; weak D call: TRBD2 (6 bases). V dropped 5 bases and J dropped 0 bases, with 12 bases sitting between them. This CDR3 is built from 14 residues. Germline lookup yields CDR1 SGHNT and CDR2 YYREEE (reference sequence). Written as DNA, the CDR3 is TGTGCCAGCAGGCGGGATGGGGGCTCCTACGAGCAGTACTTC. This encodes CASRRDGGSYEQYF.

This chain links TRBV6-5 with TRBJ1-5, with a possible D match to TRBD1 (5 bases). The ends were cut back, 4 bases at V and 2 bases at J, with 12 bases in the middle. Per germline, CDR1 MNHEY and CDR2 SVGAGI. The CDR3 consists of 15 residues. This CDR3 reads CASSSGRGGNQPQHF. For the CDR3, the DNA is TGTGCCAGCAGTTCCGGGAGGGGTGGCAATCAGCCCCAGCATTTT.

The rearrangement links TRBV3-1 (or the pseudogene TRBV3-2) to TRBJ2-3, with 14 bases aligning to TRBD2. The CDR3 totals 17 residues. Germline-derived CDR1 and CDR2 are LGHDT and YNNKEL (reference sequence). After removal of 4 bases from V and 3 bases from J, the junction contained 6 bases not matched to a gene. The CDR3 DNA is TGTGCCAGCAGCCTCACGACTAGCGGGGGGGCAACAGATACGCAGTATTTT. Translated: CASSLTTSGGATDTQYF.

This clone was counted a single time. The chain is built from TRBV19 and TRBJ1-5, with D possibly matching TRBD1 (5 bases). This CDR3 region has 15 residues. Germline lookup yields CDR1 LNHDA and CDR2 SQIVND (reference sequence). The ends were cut back, 5 bases at V and 4 bases at J, with 15 bases in the middle. The CDR3 region has the DNA TGTGCCAGTAGTTGGGGACGGAGGGGAAATCAGCCCCAGCATTTT. Amino acids: CASSWGRRGNQPQHF.